One sample yielded the 4 T cell receptor beta chains listed below, sequenced in a study of T cells in tumors and immune-related adverse events (dated by TCRdb to the early 2020s). The treatment or condition label on this specimen signifies: nivolumab (PD-1 blockade) given before sampling. Preparation of the library involved the immunoSEQ multiplex PCR assay. TCRdb took this table from immuneACCESS and kept in-frame rearrangements with V and J called. Such tables lack part of the clones; where checked against another copy, unresolved V genes explain under half of the gap, and the rest is unexplained. Within this sample are about 22,000 clones, with just over 90% of them counted one time only. The leading ten clones occupy 1.3% to 1.5% of the sample. This material consisted of lymph node tissue, taken from a patient treated with anti-PD-1 therapy. These receptors all stem from a female donor with metastatic renal cell carcinoma.

The count of this clone is one. The chain joins TRBV27 to TRBJ1-6, with unresolved D. From germline, CDR1 is MNHEY and CDR2 SMNVEV (reference sequence). This CDR3 contains 15 residues. V was pared by 3 bases and J by 7 bases, with 13 bases between. The CDR3 is CASSFSAVGNSPLHF. In DNA, the CDR3 is TGTGCCAGCAGTTTTTCGGCAGTGGGGAATTCACCCCTCCACTTT.

The V and J genes are TRBV11-2 and TRBJ2-1; 8 nucleotides align to TRBD2. The CDR3 spans 15 residues. CDR1 and CDR2 from the germline V gene are SGHAT and FQNNGV. The ends lost 5 bases at V and 0 bases at J; junction bases unmatched: 3. The CDR3 reads CASSVAGPSYNEQFF. The DNA for the CDR3 is TGTGCCAGCAGCGTAGCGGGACCCTCCTACAATGAGCAGTTCTTC. Supplemented by reference TRBV11-2 and TRBJ2-1, the full variable domain reads EAGVAQSPRYKIIEKRQSVAFWCNPISGHATLYWYQQILGQGPKLLIQFQNNGVVDDSQLPKDRFSAERLKGVDSTLKIQPAKLEDSAVYLCASSVAGPSYNEQFFGPGTRLTVL.

This rearrangement joins TRBV4-1 to TRBJ1-2; D not resolved. Per the germline V gene, CDR1 is MGHRA and CDR2 is YSYEKL. CDR3 length: 13 amino acids. Deletions cut 0 bases from V and 6 bases from J, with 8 bases between. In nucleotides, the CDR3 is TGCGCCAGCAGCCAAGATCTTGGGGATGGCTACACCTTC. This translates into CASSQDLGDGYTF.

This chain connects TRBV5-4 to TRBJ1-1; D remains ambiguous. V was clipped by 0 bases and J by 5 bases, with 14 bases between them. Germline V gene sequence: CDR1 SGHNT, CDR2 YYREEE (reference sequence). This CDR3 spans 15 amino acids. Written as DNA, the CDR3 is TGTGCCAGCAGCTTGGGGGCCGGGCCCGGGACTGAAGCTTTCTTT. It codes for CASSLGAGPGTEAFF. The whole variable domain, remainder taken from reference TRBV5-4 and TRBJ1-1, is ETGVTQSPTHLIKTRGQQVTLRCSSQSGHNTVSWYQQALGQGPQFIFQYYREEENGRGNFPPRFSGLQFPNYSSELNVNALELDDSALYLCASSLGAGPGTEAFFGQGTRLTVV.